This record covers a single T cell receptor beta chain. Its antigen is undetermined. Only in-frame clones appear in the TCRdb table, and some are missing; sequencing was by immunoSEQ multiplex PCR. The sample lists tens of thousands of clones, 70% to 90% occurring once. CDR3 length: 12 amino acids. V shed 5 bases and J 6 bases; nucleotides not matched to a gene: 3. Germline CDR1 and CDR2: MNHEY and SMNVEV (reference sequence). Pooling covered second doses at about 4 or about 12 weeks. The data stem from a study of T cell responses to AZD1222 COVID-19 vaccine. Study results and limitations: The peak T cell response came first, and repertoires were sampled only after it. Donors were chiefly white British, with a greater number of females, and clonal diversity was perhaps underestimated. It was only a handful of AZD1222 recipients who were seropositive at baseline.

The chain is built from TRBV27 and TRBJ1-2, with 7 bases lining up with TRBD1. Source: peripheral blood, taken 28 days after the second AZD1222 dose. The origin of this receptor is an adult who received the AZD1222 COVID-19 vaccine. The CDR3 DNA reads TGTGCCAGCAGTGTGCAGGGGGATGGCTACACCTTC. Amino acids: CASSVQGDGYTF.